This T cell receptor (beta chain) was retrieved from a study of CD8 T cells in Susac syndrome. From germline, CDR1 is SGHDT and CDR2 YYEEEE. The CDR3 is 14 residues long. With 4 bases clipped from V and 3 bases from J, the junction kept 6 bases outside the gene matches. The RNA, about 0.5 to 1 ug, was put through reverse transcription using random hexamers. TCRdb re-called the immunoSEQ multiplex PCR reads through MiXCR, storing one row per CDR3 protein. The repertoire has fewer than 350,000 distinct CDR3 sequences, 75% to 85% of them found once; the top ten carry roughly 0.21%. Material for sequencing was CD8+ T cells from PBMCs. This chain connects TRBV5-6 to TRBJ1-1; 7 bases fit TRBD1. This clonotype was obtained from a human donor with multiple sclerosis. The chain's CDR3 is CASSRDRDDTEAFF. The CDR3 DNA reads as TGTGCCAGCAGCAGAGACAGGGACGACACTGAAGCTTTCTTT.